These 5 T cell receptor beta chains originate from one sample sequenced in a study of shared clonotypes between healthy human individuals. Only in-frame clones appear in the TCRdb table, and some are missing; sequencing was by immunoSEQ multiplex PCR. The sample shows hundreds of thousands of clones, 74% of them seen only once. The source material was memory CD4+ T cells sorted from blood. The subset was: CD45RA-negative fraction. These receptors were taken from a woman under 40 in good health.

The gene calls are TRBV2 and TRBJ2-7, with D possibly being TRBD1 or TRBD2 (5 bases each). Looked up from germline, CDR1 is SNHLY and CDR2 is FYNNEI. This CDR3 is built from 14 residues. V was pared by 9 bases and J by 1 base, with 16 bases between. In DNA form, the CDR3 reads TGTGCCAGTAGAGAACGGGGACCATCCTACGAGCAGTACTTC. Amino acids: CASRERGPSYEQYF.

The chain recombines TRBV4-1 with TRBJ2-7; TRBD1 is a possible D gene (6 bases). This CDR3 is built from 14 residues. Germline assignment: CDR1 MGHRA and CDR2 YSYEKL. Trimming left V 4 bases short and J 2 bases short, with 12 bases between. The CDR3 reads CASSPVGTTYEQYF. The DNA of the CDR3 is TGCGCCAGCAGCCCCGTCGGGACAACCTACGAGCAGTACTTC.

This clone has only a few counts. CDR3: CASSQELAGREQYF. The CDR3 DNA follows: TGTGCCAGCAGCCAAGAACTAGCGGGACGCGAGCAGTACTTC. The chain employs TRBV4-2 and TRBJ2-7; TRBD2 aligns across 10 bases. This CDR3 spans 14 amino acids. V shed 0 bases and J 6 bases; nucleotides not matched to a gene: 2. The germline V gene encodes CDR1 LGHNA and CDR2 YNFKEQ.

A note on this clone: The sample holds other DNA sequences that translate to the same CDR3. CDR3 DNA: TGCGCCAGCAGCTTGGGTAGCGGGAGGGCAACAGATACGCAGTATTTT. Translating gives CASSLGSGRATDTQYF. The chain is built from TRBV5-1 and TRBJ2-3; 11 bases map to TRBD2. This CDR3 is built from 16 residues. Germline V CDR1 and CDR2: SGHRS, YFSETQ. V gave up 0 bases and J gave up 3 bases; unmatched junction bases: 3.

The chain has TRBV11-2 and TRBJ2-2; 9 bases are a match to TRBD2. The germline V gene has CDR1 SGHAT and CDR2 FQNNGV. The CDR3 runs to 15 residues. The junction had 6 bases not matched to a gene; V was cut back by 4 bases and J by 6 bases. CDR3 DNA sequence: TGTGCCAGCAGCTATAGCGGGGGCGCACCCGGGGAGCTGTTTTTT. Protein product: CASSYSGGAPGELFF. Complete variable domain (other parts from reference TRBV11-2 and TRBJ2-2): EAGVAQSPRYKIIEKRQSVAFWCNPISGHATLYWYQQILGQGPKLLIQFQNNGVVDDSQLPKDRFSAERLKGVDSTLKIQPAKLEDSAVYLCASSYSGGAPGELFFGEGSRLTVL.